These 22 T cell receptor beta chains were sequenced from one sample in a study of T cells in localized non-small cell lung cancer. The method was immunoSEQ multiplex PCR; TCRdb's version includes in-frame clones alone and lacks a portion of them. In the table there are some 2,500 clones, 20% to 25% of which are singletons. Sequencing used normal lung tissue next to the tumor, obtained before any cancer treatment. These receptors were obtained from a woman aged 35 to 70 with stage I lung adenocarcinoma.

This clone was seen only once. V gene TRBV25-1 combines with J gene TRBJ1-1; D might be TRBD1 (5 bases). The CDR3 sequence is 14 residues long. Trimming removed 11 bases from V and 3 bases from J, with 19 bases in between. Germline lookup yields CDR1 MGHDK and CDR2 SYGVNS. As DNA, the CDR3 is TGTGCCGCTACTTCGGGACTCAGAGACACTGAAGCTTTCTTT. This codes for CAATSGLRDTEAFF.

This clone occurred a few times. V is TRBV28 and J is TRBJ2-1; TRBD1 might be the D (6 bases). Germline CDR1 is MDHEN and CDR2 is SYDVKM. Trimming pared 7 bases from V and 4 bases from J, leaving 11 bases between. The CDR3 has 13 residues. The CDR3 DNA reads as TGTGCCAGCATGAGAAGGGGGTACAATGAGCAGTTCTTC. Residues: CASMRRGYNEQFF.

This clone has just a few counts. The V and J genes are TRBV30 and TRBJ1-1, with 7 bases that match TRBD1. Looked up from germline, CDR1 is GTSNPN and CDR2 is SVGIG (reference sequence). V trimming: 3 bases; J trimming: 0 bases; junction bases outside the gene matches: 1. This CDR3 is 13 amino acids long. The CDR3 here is CAWRGQMNTEAFF. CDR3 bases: TGTGCCTGGAGGGGACAGATGAACACTGAAGCTTTCTTT.

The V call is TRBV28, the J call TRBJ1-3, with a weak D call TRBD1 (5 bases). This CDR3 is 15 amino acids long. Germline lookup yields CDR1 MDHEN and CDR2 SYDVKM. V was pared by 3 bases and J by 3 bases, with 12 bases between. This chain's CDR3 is CASSLVGAGGNTIYF. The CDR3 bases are TGTGCCAGCAGTTTGGTAGGGGCGGGTGGAAACACCATATATTTT.

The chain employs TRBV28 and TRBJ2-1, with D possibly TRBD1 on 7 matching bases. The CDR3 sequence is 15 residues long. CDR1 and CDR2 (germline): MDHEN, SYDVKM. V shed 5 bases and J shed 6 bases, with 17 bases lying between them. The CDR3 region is CASSPQGQGGNEQFF. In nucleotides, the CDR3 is TGTGCCAGCAGTCCGCAGGGGCAGGGGGGCAATGAGCAGTTCTTC.

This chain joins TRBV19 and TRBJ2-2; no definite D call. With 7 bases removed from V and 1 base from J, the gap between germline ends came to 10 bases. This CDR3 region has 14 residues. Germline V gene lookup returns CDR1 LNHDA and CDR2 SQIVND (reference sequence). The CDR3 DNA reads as TGTGCCAGTACCCGAGACGGGAACACCGGGGAGCTGTTTTTT. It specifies CASTRDGNTGELFF. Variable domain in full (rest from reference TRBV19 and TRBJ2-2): DGGITQSPKYLFRKEGQNVTLSCEQNLNHDAMYWYRQDPGQGLRLIYYSQIVNDFQKGDIAEGYSVSREKKESFPLTVTSAQKNPTAFYLCASTRDGNTGELFFGEGSRLTVL.

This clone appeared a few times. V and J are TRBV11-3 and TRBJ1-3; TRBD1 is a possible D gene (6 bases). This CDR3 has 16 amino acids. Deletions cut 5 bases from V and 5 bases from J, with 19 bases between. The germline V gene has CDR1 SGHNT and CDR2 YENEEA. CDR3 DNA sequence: TGTGCCAGCAGCGTCCGGACAGTGGTCGGCAGAAACACCATATATTTT. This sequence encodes CASSVRTVVGRNTIYF.

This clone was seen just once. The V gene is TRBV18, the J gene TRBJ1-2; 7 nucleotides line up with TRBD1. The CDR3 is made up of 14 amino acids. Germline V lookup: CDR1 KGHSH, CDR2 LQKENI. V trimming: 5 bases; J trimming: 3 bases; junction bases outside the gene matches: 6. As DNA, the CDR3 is TGTGCCAGCTCAAACAGGGGTGGTGACTATGGCTACACCTTC. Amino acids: CASSNRGGDYGYTF.

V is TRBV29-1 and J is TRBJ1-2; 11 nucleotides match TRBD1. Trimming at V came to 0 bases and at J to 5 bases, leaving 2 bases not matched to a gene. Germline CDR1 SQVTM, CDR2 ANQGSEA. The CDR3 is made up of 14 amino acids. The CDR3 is CSVEEWDRGYGYTF. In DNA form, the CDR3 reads TGCAGCGTTGAAGAGTGGGACAGGGGGTATGGCTACACCTTC.

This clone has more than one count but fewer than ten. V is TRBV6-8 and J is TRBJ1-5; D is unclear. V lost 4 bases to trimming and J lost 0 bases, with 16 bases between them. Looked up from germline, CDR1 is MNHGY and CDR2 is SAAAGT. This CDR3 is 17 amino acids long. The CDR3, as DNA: TGTGCCAGCAGTTCCTTGGGTTCCGGGTATAGCAATCAGCCCCAGCATTTT. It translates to CASSSLGSGYSNQPQHF.

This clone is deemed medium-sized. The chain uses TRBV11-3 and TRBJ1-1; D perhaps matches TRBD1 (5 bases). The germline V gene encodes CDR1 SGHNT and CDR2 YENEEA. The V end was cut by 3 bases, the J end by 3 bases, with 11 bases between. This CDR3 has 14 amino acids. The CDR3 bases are TGTGCCAGCAGCTTGAGGGACCGAGACACTGAAGCTTTCTTT. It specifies CASSLRDRDTEAFF.

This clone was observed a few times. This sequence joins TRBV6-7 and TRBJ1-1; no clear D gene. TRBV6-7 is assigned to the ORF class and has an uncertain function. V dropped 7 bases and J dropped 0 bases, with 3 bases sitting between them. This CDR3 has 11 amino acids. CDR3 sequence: CASKVNTEAFF. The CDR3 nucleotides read TGTGCCAGCAAGGTGAACACTGAAGCTTTCTTT.

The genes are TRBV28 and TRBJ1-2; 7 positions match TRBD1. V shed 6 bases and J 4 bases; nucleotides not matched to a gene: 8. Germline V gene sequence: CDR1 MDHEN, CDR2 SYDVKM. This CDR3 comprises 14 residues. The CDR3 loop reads CASSTPTGPYGYTF. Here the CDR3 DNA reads TGTGCCAGCAGCACCCCGACAGGGCCCTATGGCTACACCTTC.

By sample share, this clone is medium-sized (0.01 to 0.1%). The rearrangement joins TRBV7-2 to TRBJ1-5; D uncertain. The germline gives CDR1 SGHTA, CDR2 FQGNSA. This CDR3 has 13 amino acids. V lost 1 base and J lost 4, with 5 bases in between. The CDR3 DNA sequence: TGTGCCAGCAGCTTAGGGCAGAATCAGCCCCAGCATTTT. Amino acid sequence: CASSLGQNQPQHF.

CDR3 loop: CATQGLAGGRYEQFF. CDR3 coding DNA: TGTGCCACCCAGGGGCTAGCGGGGGGTAGGTATGAGCAGTTCTTC. The chain combines TRBV19 with TRBJ2-1; 11 nucleotides align to TRBD2. The CDR3 is made up of 15 amino acids. Germline values: CDR1 LNHDA, CDR2 SQIVND (reference sequence). V gave up 10 bases and J gave up 8 bases; unmatched junction bases: 13.

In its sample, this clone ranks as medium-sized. The CDR3 DNA follows: TGTGCCAGCAGTACGGACTTGAACAATGAGCAGTTCTTC. Translated, it gives CASSTDLNNEQFF. The chain recombines TRBV6-8 with TRBJ2-1; a weak D match, TRBD2 (5 bases). The V gene lost 5 bases and the J gene lost 5 bases, with 10 bases spanning the gap. Per germline, CDR1 MNHGY and CDR2 SAAAGT. The CDR3 totals 13 residues.

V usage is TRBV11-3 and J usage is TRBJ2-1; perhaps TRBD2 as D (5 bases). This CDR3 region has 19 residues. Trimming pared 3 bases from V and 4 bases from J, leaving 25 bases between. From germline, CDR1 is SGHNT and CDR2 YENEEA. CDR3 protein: CASSFFGSGPAGLYNEQFF. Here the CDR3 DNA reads TGTGCCAGCAGCTTTTTCGGGTCCGGACCGGCGGGCTTATACAATGAGCAGTTCTTC.

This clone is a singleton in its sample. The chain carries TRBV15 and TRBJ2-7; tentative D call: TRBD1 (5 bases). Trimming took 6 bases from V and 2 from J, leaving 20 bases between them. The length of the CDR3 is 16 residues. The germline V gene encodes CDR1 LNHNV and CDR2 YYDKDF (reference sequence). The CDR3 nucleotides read TGTGCCACCAGTCGGACAACCACAAGTCCCCCCTACGAGCAGTACTTC. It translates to CATSRTTTSPPYEQYF.

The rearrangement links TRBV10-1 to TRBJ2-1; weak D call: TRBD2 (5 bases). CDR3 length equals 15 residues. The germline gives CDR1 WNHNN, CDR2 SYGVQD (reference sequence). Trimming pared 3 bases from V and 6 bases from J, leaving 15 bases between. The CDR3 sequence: CASSDPSRGGNEQFF. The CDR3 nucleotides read TGCGCCAGCAGTGACCCTTCCCGCGGAGGCAATGAGCAGTTCTTC.

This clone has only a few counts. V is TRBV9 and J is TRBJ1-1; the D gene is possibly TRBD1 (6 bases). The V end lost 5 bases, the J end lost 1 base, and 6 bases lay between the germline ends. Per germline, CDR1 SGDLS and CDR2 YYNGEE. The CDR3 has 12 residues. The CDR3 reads CASRQGNTEAFF. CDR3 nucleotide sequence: TGTGCCAGCAGACAGGGGAACACTGAAGCTTTCTTT.

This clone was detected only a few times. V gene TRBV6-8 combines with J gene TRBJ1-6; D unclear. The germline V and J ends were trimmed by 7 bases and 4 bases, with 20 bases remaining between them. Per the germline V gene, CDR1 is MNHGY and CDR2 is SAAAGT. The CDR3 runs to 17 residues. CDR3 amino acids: CASTEIEAAPYNSPLHF. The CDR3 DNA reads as TGTGCCAGCACCGAAATTGAGGCAGCGCCTTATAATTCACCCCTCCACTTT.

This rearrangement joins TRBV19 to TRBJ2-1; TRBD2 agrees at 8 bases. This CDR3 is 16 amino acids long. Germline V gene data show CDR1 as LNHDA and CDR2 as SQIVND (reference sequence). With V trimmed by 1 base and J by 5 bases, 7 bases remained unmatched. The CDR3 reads CASSIGAGTSNNEQFF. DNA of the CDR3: TGTGCCAGTAGTATAGGGGCCGGGACTAGTAACAATGAGCAGTTCTTC.